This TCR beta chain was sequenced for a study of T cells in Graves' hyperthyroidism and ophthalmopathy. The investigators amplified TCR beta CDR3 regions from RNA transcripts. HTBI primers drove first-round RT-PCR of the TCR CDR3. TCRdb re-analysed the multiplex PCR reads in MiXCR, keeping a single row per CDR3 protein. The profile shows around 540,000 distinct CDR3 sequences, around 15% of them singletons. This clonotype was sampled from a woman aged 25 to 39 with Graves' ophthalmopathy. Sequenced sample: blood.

The CDR3 sequence: CASSLAGADTIYF. The CDR3 nucleotides read TGTGCCAGCAGCTTAGCCGGGGCGGACACCATATATTTT. V usage is TRBV11-2 and J usage is TRBJ1-3; perhaps TRBD1 as D (5 bases). Germline V gene lookup returns CDR1 SGHAT and CDR2 FQNNGV. V lost 1 base and J 8 bases, leaving 9 bases between the germline ends. This CDR3 has 13 residues.